These 6 T cell receptor beta chains share one sample of origin, sequenced in a study of blood T cells in healthy people across ages. Together with a sample-barcoded 5' primer, a J-beta primer mix was included in a second PCR lasting about 6 to 12 cycles. TCRdb itself ran the 5' RACE reads through MiXCR, one entry per CDR3 protein. The data hold approximately 800,000 distinct CDR3 sequences, with roughly 34% observed a single time. Specimen: blood. The origin of the receptors is a man aged 18-30 years in good health.

The table lists this clonotype with many counts. The V and J genes are TRBV4-2 and TRBJ2-7, with D possibly being TRBD1 or TRBD2 (5 bases each). This CDR3 is built from 15 residues. Germline V CDR1 and CDR2: LGHNA, YNFKEQ. V lost 1 base and J 4 bases, leaving 14 bases between the germline ends. The CDR3 loop is CASSQANSGLYEQYF. The DNA for the CDR3 is TGTGCCAGCAGCCAAGCCAATTCGGGGCTATACGAGCAGTACTTC.

In its sample, this clonotype was seen many times. The V and J genes are TRBV6-6 and TRBJ2-3, with a weak D call TRBD1 (5 bases). CDR1 and CDR2 from the germline V gene are MNHNY and SVGAGI (reference sequence). The CDR3 extends over 12 amino acids. V was trimmed by 7 bases and J by 6 bases, leaving 11 bases between them. The CDR3 loop reads CASNPSGDTQYF. CDR3 DNA: TGTGCCAGCAACCCTTCAGGGGATACGCAGTATTTT.

This clonotype was observed at least ten times. This chain links TRBV20-1 with TRBJ2-5; the D gene could be TRBD1 or TRBD2 (5 bases each). This CDR3 is 12 amino acids long. V was clipped by 7 bases and J by 4 bases, with 13 bases between them. CDR1 and CDR2 (germline): DFQATT, SNEGSKA (reference sequence). The CDR3 DNA follows: TGCAGTGTCGGGACGGGGAGAGAGACCCAGTACTTC. This gives the protein CSVGTGRETQYF.

This clonotype was recorded many times. A junction boundary mismatches the germline segment, possibly from a read error. The chain combines TRBV7-9 with TRBJ1-1; no clear D gene. The germline CDR1 and CDR2 sequences are SEHNR and FQNEAQ (reference sequence). This CDR3 is built from 12 residues. The CDR3 here is CASSLEATEAFF. CDR3 coding DNA: TGCGCCAGCAGCTTGGAGGCCACTGAAGCTTTCTTT.

Only a few counts were recorded for this clonotype. The chain combines TRBV5-6 with TRBJ1-4; D remains ambiguous. V shed 0 bases and J shed 3 bases, with 6 bases lying between them. Germline assignment: CDR1 SGHDT and CDR2 YYEEEE. This CDR3 has 14 amino acids. In DNA form, the CDR3 reads TGTGCCAGCAGCTTGGACGGGGCTAATGAAAAACTGTTTTTT. Translated, it gives CASSLDGANEKLFF.

This clonotype turned up a few times. V and J are TRBV10-3 and TRBJ2-1; D gene uncertain. The J call is uncertain, as TRBJ2-7 better fits the DNA end. There are 11 residues in the CDR3. CDR1 and CDR2 (germline): ENHRY, SYGVKD. This CDR3 is CAIQEGDEQYF. For the CDR3, the DNA is TGTGCCATCCAGGAAGGCGATGAGCAGTACTTC.